Below, 14 T cell receptor beta chains from the same sample are listed, as sequenced in a study of OX40 agonist ivuxolimab in advanced cancers. The library came from the immunoSEQ multiplex PCR assay. As stored in TCRdb, this immuneACCESS dataset retains in-frame rearrangements with V and J assigned. A fraction of the clones does not appear; measured against another copy, unresolved V genes explain less than half of the discrepancy, and the remainder lacks a known reason. Counted in this sample were around 81,000 clones; approximately 79% of them appeared once. The top ten constitute 6.6% of the sample. The specimen was CD4+ or CD8+ T cells sorted from blood, collected in a trial of the OX40 agonist ivuxolimab. Receptors were obtained from an adult with an advanced solid tumor such as melanoma, head and neck, liver or kidney cancer.

The chain uses TRBV5-1 and TRBJ1-2; D unresolved. Between the trimmed V and J ends, which lost 0 bases and 0 bases, there was a span of 9 bases. CDR1 SGHRS and CDR2 YFSETQ come from the germline V gene. CDR3 length equals 15 residues. CDR3 protein: CASSLDLTTNYGYTF. CDR3 nucleotides: TGCGCCAGCAGCTTGGACCTCACAACTAACTATGGCTACACCTTC.

This clone was found a few times. The chain uses TRBV10-3 and TRBJ1-5; D is undetermined. V gave up 8 bases and J gave up 5 bases, with 16 bases separating them. In germline, CDR1 is ENHRY, CDR2 SYGVKD. The CDR3 has 14 residues. CDR3 residues: CAIGVRAGDQPQHF. The CDR3 DNA follows: TGTGCCATCGGAGTCCGGGCTGGCGATCAGCCCCAGCATTTT.

The chain joins TRBV29-1 to TRBJ2-6, with D unclear. This CDR3 comprises 12 residues. The germline CDR1 and CDR2 sequences are SQVTM and ANQGSEA. V lost 5 bases to trimming and J lost 8 bases, with 10 bases between them. The CDR3 nucleotides read TGCAGCGTTCGGGCCTCCCCCAACGTCCTGACTTTC. This sequence encodes CSVRASPNVLTF.

The rearrangement links TRBV6-5 to TRBJ2-7, with 10 bases fitting TRBD2. The CDR3 is made up of 16 amino acids. CDR1 is MNHEY and CDR2 is SVGAGI in the germline V gene. Trimming cost V 3 bases and J 2 bases; bases outside gene matches: 7. CDR3 amino acids: CASSYSLLAGPYEQYF. The CDR3 bases are TGTGCCAGCAGTTATTCCTTACTAGCGGGGCCCTACGAGCAGTACTTC.

The gene calls are TRBV5-5 and TRBJ2-5; TRBD2 matches 7 bases. CDR1 is SGHKS and CDR2 is YYEKEE in the germline V gene (reference sequence). The CDR3 sequence is 13 residues long. With 4 bases clipped from V and 7 bases from J, the junction kept 7 bases outside the gene matches. CDR3 bases: TGTGCCAGCAGCCCAAGCGGGGACGGGACCCAGTACTTC. Translation gives CASSPSGDGTQYF. The variable domain in full, with the rest retrieved from reference TRBV5-5 and TRBJ2-5, is DAGVTQSPTHLIKTRGQQVTLRCSPISGHKSVSWYQQVLGQGPQFIFQYYEKEERGRGNFPDRFSARQFPNYSSELNVNALLLGDSALYLCASSPSGDGTQYFGPGTRLLVL.

The rearrangement links TRBV5-1 to TRBJ1-2; the D is unclear. CDR1 SGHRS and CDR2 YFSETQ come from the germline V gene. Trimming pared 0 bases from V and 8 bases from J, leaving 2 bases between. This CDR3 contains 10 residues. CDR3 sequence: CASSLAGYTF. The CDR3, as DNA: TGCGCCAGCAGCTTGGCCGGCTACACCTTC.

The chain is built from TRBV19 and TRBJ2-2; D is ambiguous. Trimming removed 8 bases at V and 3 bases at J, with 7 bases between. Looked up from germline, CDR1 is LNHDA and CDR2 is SQIVND (reference sequence). The CDR3 covers 12 residues. In DNA, the CDR3 is TGTGCCAGTCGGCACCACACCGGGGAGCTGTTTTTT. Encoded protein: CASRHHTGELFF.

This clone was recorded once. The chain joins TRBV2 to TRBJ2-3; TRBD1 matches at 7 bases. The germline CDR1 and CDR2 sequences are SNHLY and FYNNEI. The CDR3 covers 16 residues. The J segment lost 0 bases and the V segment lost 10 bases, leaving 13 bases of the junction unmatched. CDR3 bases: TGTGCCACCAACGACCTGACGACAGGGAGCACAGATACGCAGTATTTT. It is translated as CATNDLTTGSTDTQYF.

The J gene is TRBJ2-3, the V gene TRBV4-3; D is possibly TRBD2 (5 bases). The CDR3 runs to 15 residues. The germline V and J ends were trimmed by 8 bases and 2 bases, with 17 bases remaining between them. Germline V gives CDR1 LGHNA, CDR2 YSLEER. The CDR3 loop is CASSATQDFTDTQYF. Written as DNA, the CDR3 is TGCGCCAGCTCAGCTACTCAGGACTTCACAGATACGCAGTATTTT.

The J gene is TRBJ2-1, the V gene TRBV4-1; the D gene is possibly TRBD2 (6 bases). The CDR3 runs 15 residues. Trimming took off 8 bases at V and 3 bases at J, with 17 bases between the two ends. CDR1 and CDR2 (germline): MGHRA, YSYEKL. This CDR3 reads CASRPGGGGYNEQFF. The CDR3 bases are TGCGCCAGCCGCCCCGGGGGAGGTGGCTACAATGAGCAGTTCTTC.

The sample holds one count of this clone. One end of the junction does not line up with germline, which may come from a read error. The CDR3 bases are TGTGCTAGCAGCACCCGGGTCGGTCTAGCGGGGGGCTCTCAGTACTTC. It translates to CASSTRVGLAGGSQYF. J is TRBJ2-5 and V is TRBV7-7; the match to TRBD2 covers 11 bases. The CDR3 has 16 residues. Germline V gene sequence: CDR1 SSHAT, CDR2 FNYEAQ (reference sequence). The full variable domain, its missing parts supplied by reference TRBV7-7 and TRBJ2-5, is GAGVSQSPRYKVTKRGQDVTLRCDPISSHATLYWYQQALGQGPEFLTYFNYEAQPDKSGLPSDRFSAERPEGSISTLTIQRTEQRDSAMYRCASSTRVGLAGGSQYFGPGTRLLVL.

A few counts support this clone. Other DNA sequences from this sample encode an identical CDR3 as well. The J gene is TRBJ1-1, the V gene TRBV27; no firm D call. Per germline, CDR1 MNHEY and CDR2 SMNVEV (reference sequence). The CDR3 contains 13 residues. Trimming removed 3 bases from V and 1 base from J, with 6 bases in between. CDR3 loop: CASSFEQNTEAFF. As DNA, the CDR3 is TGTGCCAGCAGTTTCGAGCAGAACACTGAAGCTTTCTTT.

The V call is TRBV6-5, the J call TRBJ2-1; 8 bases line up with TRBD2. CDR3 length: 16 amino acids. Germline-derived CDR1 and CDR2 are MNHEY and SVGAGI. The V and J ends lost 2 bases and 6 bases, in that order; junction bases with no gene match: 9. The CDR3 DNA reads TGTGCCAGCAGTTACCCTGGGGGCGGGAGGTTCAATGAGCAGTTCTTC. Translated: CASSYPGGGRFNEQFF.

The rearrangement joins TRBV4-2 to TRBJ2-4, with D tentatively TRBD2 (5 bases). Deletions cut 1 base from V and 8 bases from J, with 12 bases between. This CDR3 comprises 14 residues. Germline lookup yields CDR1 LGHNA and CDR2 YNFKEQ. The CDR3 DNA follows: TGTGCCAGCAGCCAAGCGGTTTTCGGGGACATTCAGTACTTC. Its translation is CASSQAVFGDIQYF.